The 31 T cell receptor beta chains presented below share a single source sample, sequenced in a study of T cell repertoires in cytomegalovirus infection. Using its own MiXCR run on the reads, TCRdb lists one record per CDR3 protein. The sample holds about 830,000 distinct CDR3 sequences, approximately 32% seen once. No antigen has been assigned to these receptors. Sample: cultured CD8+ T cells from PBMCs, taken from culture after CMV antigen stimulation. These receptors were taken from a human donor in good health (CMV status not recorded). Some clones in this sample may be carry-over from other donors' samples.

The V call is TRBV20-1, the J call TRBJ2-5; TRBD2 aligns across 15 bases. Germline assignment: CDR1 DFQATT and CDR2 SNEGSKA (reference sequence). V trimming: 5 bases; J trimming: 5 bases; junction bases outside the gene matches: 6. The CDR3 extends over 15 amino acids. The CDR3 loop reads CSAPGLAGGWETQYF. CDR3 nucleotides: TGCAGTGCTCCGGGACTAGCGGGGGGATGGGAGACCCAGTACTTC.

This clonotype was counted between two and nine times. V and J are TRBV7-6 and TRBJ2-2; D might be TRBD1 (5 bases). The V and J ends lost 5 bases and 5 bases respectively, with 15 bases between them. CDR1 is SGHVS, CDR2 FNYEAQ, per germline. The CDR3 has 15 residues. DNA of the CDR3: TGTGCCAGCAGCCCTGCCAGGGAAAGGACCGGGGAGCTGTTTTTT. Encoded protein: CASSPARERTGELFF.

The sample holds a few counts of this clonotype. V gene TRBV6-6 combines with J gene TRBJ2-1, with TRBD2 identical over 7 bases. The CDR3 sequence is 13 residues long. The junction had 4 bases not matched to a gene; V was cut back by 5 bases and J by 6 bases. Germline V gives CDR1 MNHNY, CDR2 SVGAGI (reference sequence). DNA of the CDR3: TGTGCCAGCAGTGCGGGACTACCCAATGAGCAGTTCTTC. It yields the protein CASSAGLPNEQFF.

This clonotype was counted between two and nine times. J is TRBJ2-7 and V is TRBV6-1; D gene uncertain. CDR3 length: 15 amino acids. In germline, CDR1 is MNHNS, CDR2 SASEGT. The V end was cut by 5 bases, the J end by 0 bases, with 14 bases between. The CDR3: CASSLVKRSSYEQYF. The CDR3 DNA follows: TGTGCCAGCAGTTTAGTTAAGCGTAGCTCCTACGAGCAGTACTTC.

As regards this clonotype: At one boundary the junction diverges from the germline segment, which might be a read error. The rearrangement links TRBV7-7 to TRBJ2-5; the D gene could be TRBD1 or TRBD2 (7 bases each). CDR1 is SSHAT, CDR2 FNYEAQ, per germline (reference sequence). The CDR3 extends over 15 amino acids. CDR3 protein: CASSLAQGGRETQYF. The CDR3 DNA reads as TGTGCTAGCAGCTTAGCGCAGGGGGGGAGAGAGACCCAGTACTTC.

This clonotype turned up a few times. Written as DNA, the CDR3 is TGTGCCAGCAGCCCAGAACGAAAGGGGGGAAATACGCAGTATTTT. Protein product: CASSPERKGGNTQYF. The chain links TRBV28 to TRBJ2-3; possibly TRBD1 or TRBD2 for D (6 bases each). The V gene lost 6 bases and the J gene lost 7 bases, with 20 bases spanning the gap. Germline assignment: CDR1 MDHEN and CDR2 SYDVKM. CDR3 size: 15 residues.

This clonotype was observed at least ten times. The J gene is TRBJ2-4, the V gene TRBV7-2; no firm D call. Trimming shortened V by 5 bases and J by 8 bases, and 19 bases separated the two germline ends. CDR1 is SGHTA and CDR2 is FQGNSA in the germline V gene. CDR3 length equals 15 residues. The CDR3 DNA follows: TGTGCCAGCAGCGCGCACGGAGCCCCAAGGGACATTCAGTACTTC. Amino acid sequence: CASSAHGAPRDIQYF.

This clonotype was observed a few times. The V and J genes are TRBV28 and TRBJ2-7, with TRBD2 matching 13 bases. V was pared by 6 bases and J by 0 bases, with 8 bases of the junction left unmatched. Germline-derived CDR1 and CDR2 are MDHEN and SYDVKM. The CDR3 consists of 17 residues. The CDR3 reads CASRKTSGGASSYEQYV. The CDR3 nucleotides read TGTGCCAGCAGGAAAACTAGCGGGGGGGCTAGCTCCTACGAGCAGTACGTC.

Only a few counts were recorded for this clonotype. This chain joins TRBV11-2 and TRBJ2-1; D ambiguous. Trimming removed 5 bases from V and 5 bases from J, with 16 bases in between. Germline-derived CDR1 and CDR2 are SGHAT and FQNNGV. The CDR3 totals 15 residues. In nucleotides, the CDR3 is TGTGCCAGCAGCCCCGGGTTCGGGCGCAACAATGAGCAGTTCTTC. It yields the protein CASSPGFGRNNEQFF.

This clonotype was observed at least ten times. The chain joins TRBV28 to TRBJ2-3; TRBD1 might be the D (6 bases). V was trimmed by 7 bases and J by 8 bases, leaving 31 bases between them. Germline V CDR1 and CDR2: MDHEN, SYDVKM. The CDR3 loop spans 18 amino acids. Written as DNA, the CDR3 is TGTGCCAGCACCGCCGGGACACGGGGAAAAGTCGTAGGTCGTACGCAGTATTTT. Protein product: CASTAGTRGKVVGRTQYF.

This clonotype was counted between two and nine times. The J gene is TRBJ1-1, the V gene TRBV15; D possibly corresponds to TRBD1 (5 bases). Trimming cost V 3 bases and J 0 bases, with 17 bases left between them. CDR1 is LNHNV and CDR2 is YYDKDF in the germline V gene (reference sequence). The CDR3 runs 17 residues. CDR3: CATSSQFGGFMNTEAFF. CDR3 coding DNA: TGTGCCACCAGCAGTCAATTTGGGGGTTTCATGAACACTGAAGCTTTCTTT.

Worth noting for this clonotype: A read error may explain this, as a much larger clone is one base away. V and J are TRBV7-2 and TRBJ2-3; D tentatively fits TRBD1 or TRBD2 (5 bases each). CDR1 SGHTA and CDR2 FQGNSA come from the germline V gene. The length of the CDR3 is 17 residues. The CDR3 protein is CASRLGWQGQEGDTQYF. Written as DNA, the CDR3 is TGTGCCAGCAGATTAGGTTGGCAGGGTCAAGAGGGAGATACGCAGTATTTT.

Many counts were recorded for this clonotype. This sequence joins TRBV7-6 and TRBJ1-6; no clear D gene. In germline, CDR1 is SGHVS, CDR2 FNYEAQ. Trimming stripped 1 base from V and 9 bases from J, with 7 bases between. The CDR3 extends over 13 amino acids. The chain's CDR3 is CASSLGRGSPLHF. In nucleotides, the CDR3 is TGTGCCAGCAGCTTAGGGCGGGGTTCACCCCTCCACTTT.

The chain carries TRBV2 and TRBJ2-7; a weak D match, TRBD1 (6 bases). CDR1 is SNHLY, CDR2 FYNNEI, per germline. There are 14 residues in the CDR3. Trimming stripped 0 bases from V and 3 bases from J, with 9 bases between. CDR3 nucleotide sequence: TGTGCCAGCAGTGAAGCCAGGGGCCTCTACGAGCAGTACTTC. Its protein is CASSEARGLYEQYF.

The chain is built from TRBV7-6 and TRBJ1-6; the D gene is possibly TRBD1 (5 bases). This CDR3 region has 17 residues. The V end lost 4 bases, the J end lost 0 bases, and 13 bases lay between the germline ends. The germline CDR1 and CDR2 sequences are SGHVS and FNYEAQ. CDR3 coding DNA: TGTGCCAGCAGCTCCGAACAGGACCGCTCCTATAATTCACCCCTCCACTTT. This translates into CASSSEQDRSYNSPLHF.

The V gene is TRBV4-1, the J gene TRBJ2-1; no definite D call. Deletions cut 4 bases from V and 0 bases from J, with 13 bases between. The germline CDR1 and CDR2 sequences are MGHRA and YSYEKL. This CDR3 contains 16 residues. CDR3 sequence (DNA): TGCGCCAGCAGCCGCGGACCGGTGGACTCCTACAATGAGCAGTTCTTC. Residues: CASSRGPVDSYNEQFF.

This clonotype was found many times. A junction end diverges from the germline sequence, so it may reflect a read error. The CDR3 DNA reads TGTGCCAGCAGCCCCCCGGGCGGGGAGCTGTTTTTT. Protein sequence: CASSPPGGELFF. The chain carries TRBV4-1 and TRBJ2-2, with D hard to call. Germline values: CDR1 MGHRA, CDR2 YSYEKL. The CDR3 has 12 amino acids.

The genes are TRBV6-6 and TRBJ2-2, with D tentatively TRBD2 (5 bases). This CDR3 contains 17 residues. Deletions cut 6 bases from V and 2 bases from J, with 19 bases between. CDR1 MNHNY and CDR2 SVGAGI come from the germline V gene (reference sequence). CDR3 sequence: CASSLNNWELNTGELFF. CDR3 DNA: TGTGCCAGCAGCTTAAATAACTGGGAGCTTAACACCGGGGAGCTGTTTTTT.

CDR3 residues: CASSLATASGGADTQYF. CDR3 sequence (DNA): TGTGCCAGCAGCTTAGCGACGGCTAGCGGGGGGGCAGATACGCAGTATTTT. The chain employs TRBV7-4 and TRBJ2-3; TRBD2 matches 12 bases. The V gene's germline CDR1 is SGHVT and CDR2 SQSDAQ. CDR3 length: 17 residues. V lost 0 bases, J lost 4 bases, and 5 bases stayed unmatched.

The chain links TRBV5-1 to TRBJ1-2, with D possibly TRBD1 on 6 matching bases. The CDR3 is made up of 15 amino acids. V lost 4 bases and J 10 bases, leaving 23 bases between the germline ends. Germline CDR1 reads SGHRS; CDR2 reads YFSETQ. In nucleotides, the CDR3 is TGCGCCAGCAGCCCGGAGGGGGGCCAGGCGGATGACTACACCTTC. It specifies CASSPEGGQADDYTF.

The chain is built from TRBV4-2 and TRBJ2-1, with 12 bases matching TRBD1. The CDR3 spans 16 residues. The germline gives CDR1 LGHNA, CDR2 YNFKEQ. J gave up 5 bases and V 4 bases, and 6 bases lay outside the gene matches. DNA for the CDR3: TGTGCCAGCAGCCTCCGGGGGACAGGGGGCCACAATGAGCAGTTCTTC. Its translation: CASSLRGTGGHNEQFF.

The table lists this clonotype with a few counts. The rearrangement uses TRBV19 and TRBJ1-1; 8 bases map to TRBD1. The J segment lost 3 bases and the V segment lost 6 bases, leaving 3 bases of the junction unmatched. CDR1 and CDR2 (germline): LNHDA, SQIVND (reference sequence). The CDR3 loop spans 13 amino acids. The CDR3 nucleotides read TGTGCCAGTAGCACGGACAGGGACACTGAAGCTTTCTTT. Protein sequence: CASSTDRDTEAFF.

This clonotype was recorded many times. This chain uses TRBV6-5 with TRBJ2-5; D gene ambiguous. Trimming left V 0 bases short and J 1 base short, with 6 bases between. Germline V gives CDR1 MNHEY, CDR2 SVGAGI. The CDR3 runs to 14 residues. CDR3 loop: CASSYSGIQETQYF. For the CDR3, the DNA is TGTGCCAGCAGTTACTCTGGGATCCAAGAGACCCAGTACTTC.

This clonotype was picked up a small number of times. The CDR3 loop reads CASRGGGRQETQYF. For the CDR3, the DNA is TGTGCCAGCAGGGGGGGCGGTCGCCAAGAGACCCAGTACTTC. This chain joins TRBV7-6 and TRBJ2-5; D assignment may be TRBD1 or TRBD2 (6 bases each). V was shortened by 6 bases and J by 1 base, with 12 bases between the two germline ends. The CDR3 loop spans 14 amino acids. Germline CDR1 reads SGHVS; CDR2 reads FNYEAQ.

This sequence joins TRBV7-9 and TRBJ1-4, with D unclear. The V end was cut by 5 bases, the J end by 10 bases, with 11 bases between. This CDR3 is 12 amino acids long. Germline V lookup: CDR1 SEHNR, CDR2 FQNEAQ (reference sequence). CDR3 region: CASSGEEVKLFF. In nucleotides, the CDR3 is TGTGCCAGCAGCGGGGAGGAGGTAAAACTGTTTTTT. Filled out from reference TRBV7-9 and TRBJ1-4, the complete variable domain reads DTGVSQNPRHKITKRGQNVTFRCDPISEHNRLYWYRQTLGQGPEFLTYFQNEAQLEKSRLLSDRFSAERPKGSFSTLEIQRTEQGDSAMYLCASSGEEVKLFFGSGTQLSVL.

This clonotype has a handful of counts. The V gene is TRBV7-8, the J gene TRBJ2-2; the match to TRBD1 covers 9 bases. CDR1 is SGHVS and CDR2 is FQNEAQ in the germline V gene. V lost 5 bases, J lost 5 bases, and 15 bases stayed unmatched. The CDR3 is 18 amino acids. CDR3 nucleotide sequence: TGTGCCAGCAGCCTAAGACAGGGGGTCATTGACGGGACCGGGGAGCTGTTTTTT. It translates to CASSLRQGVIDGTGELFF.

This chain links TRBV20-1 with TRBJ2-7, with D perhaps matching TRBD1 or TRBD2 (5 bases each). V was shortened by 6 bases and J by 1 base, with 16 bases between the two germline ends. CDR3 length equals 14 residues. The germline V gene has CDR1 DFQATT and CDR2 SNEGSKA (reference sequence). The CDR3 reads CSASSRGVSYEQYF. The CDR3 DNA reads as TGCAGTGCGAGCTCACGGGGCGTTTCCTACGAGCAGTACTTC.

Of note for this clonotype: This sequence may be a read error, since a much larger clone differs from it by one base. The chain joins TRBV11-1 to TRBJ2-2, with TRBD2 as a possible D gene (6 bases). This CDR3 has 16 amino acids. CDR1 and CDR2 from the germline V gene are SGHAT and FQDESV (reference sequence). The ends were cut back, 5 bases at V and 4 bases at J, with 17 bases in the middle. CDR3 loop: CASSTGRRGGTGELFF. The CDR3 bases are TGTGCCAGCAGCACCGGTCGGAGGGGAGGCACCGGGGAGCTGTTTTTT.

The gene calls are TRBV4-3 and TRBJ2-1, with D unresolved. V was trimmed by 0 bases and J by 8 bases, leaving 17 bases between them. Per germline, CDR1 LGHNA and CDR2 YSLEER. CDR3 length: 16 amino acids. DNA of the CDR3: TGCGCCAGCAGCCAAGATATTGGGCCTGCGGCAGATGAGCAGTTCTTC. Encoded protein: CASSQDIGPAADEQFF.

The chain combines TRBV12-3 or TRBV12-4 with TRBJ2-1, with D perhaps matching TRBD2 (7 bases). Deletions cut 3 bases from V and 8 bases from J, with 17 bases between. This CDR3 is built from 15 residues. The CDR3 nucleotides are TGTGCCAGCAGTTTTACGGGGGGCCGTGGGGATGAGCAGTTCTTC. Protein product: CASSFTGGRGDEQFF.

This clonotype appeared a few times. One end of the junction is discordant with germline, which a read error may explain. The V and J genes are TRBV27 and TRBJ2-5; TRBD1 or TRBD2 may be the D gene (5 bases each). This CDR3 is 16 amino acids long. Germline assignment: CDR1 MNHEY and CDR2 SMNVEV (reference sequence). CDR3 in DNA: TGTGTCAGCACCAGAATGGGACCCGGGGCCGGAGAGACCCAGTACTTC. Translated: CVSTRMGPGAGETQYF.